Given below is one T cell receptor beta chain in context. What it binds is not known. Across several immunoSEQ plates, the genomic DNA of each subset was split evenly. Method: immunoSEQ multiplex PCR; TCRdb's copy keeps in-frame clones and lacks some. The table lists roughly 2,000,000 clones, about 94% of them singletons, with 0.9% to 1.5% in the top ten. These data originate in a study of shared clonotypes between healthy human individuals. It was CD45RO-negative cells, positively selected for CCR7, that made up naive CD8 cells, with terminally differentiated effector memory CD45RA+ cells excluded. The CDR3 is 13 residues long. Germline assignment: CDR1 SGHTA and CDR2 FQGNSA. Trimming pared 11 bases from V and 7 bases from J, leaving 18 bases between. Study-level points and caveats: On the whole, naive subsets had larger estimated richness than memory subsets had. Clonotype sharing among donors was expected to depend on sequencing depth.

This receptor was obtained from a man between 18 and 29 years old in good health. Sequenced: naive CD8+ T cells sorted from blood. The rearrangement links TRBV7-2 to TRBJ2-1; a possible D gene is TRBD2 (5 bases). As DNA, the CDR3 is TGTGCCGGATTCGAGGAGCGGCCAAATGAGCAGTTCTTC. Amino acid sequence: CAGFEERPNEQFF.